Given below is one TCR beta chain in context. This specimen comes from a study of OX40 agonist ivuxolimab in advanced cancers. The CDR3 runs to 15 residues. The V gene end was trimmed by 4 bases and the J gene end by 2 bases; junction bases not matched to a gene: 5. From germline, CDR1 is SNHLY and CDR2 FYNNEI. Some clones are missing from TCRdb's copy, which holds only in-frame ones; the method was immunoSEQ multiplex PCR. The sample lists roughly 80,000 clones; around 84% were seen once. This sequence was found in an adult with an advanced solid tumor such as melanoma, head and neck, liver or kidney cancer. The sample was CD4+ or CD8+ T cells sorted from blood, taken in a trial of the OX40 agonist ivuxolimab. V gene TRBV2 combines with J gene TRBJ2-5; 9 bases match TRBD1. The CDR3 spells CASSGAGTGQETQYF. The CDR3 nucleotides are TGTGCCAGCAGTGGGGCCGGGACAGGGCAAGAGACCCAGTACTTC.